What follows are 15 T cell receptor beta chains derived from one specimen sequenced in a study of blood T cell repertoires in COVID-19 (dated by TCRdb to the early 2020s). The library was generated by the immunoSEQ multiplex PCR assay. As stored in TCRdb, this immuneACCESS dataset retains in-frame rearrangements with V and J assigned. A fraction of the clones does not appear; measured against another copy, unresolved V genes explain less than half of the discrepancy, and the remainder lacks a known reason. The sample has some 200,000 clones on record, 75% to 90% of them singletons. About 5% of the sample goes to the ten largest clones. The sample comprised peripheral blood. These receptors all come from a woman aged 40 to 50 with acute or convalescent COVID-19.

The chain carries TRBV5-4 and TRBJ2-1; TRBD1 is a possible D gene (5 bases). Trimming shortened V by 2 bases and J by 8 bases, and 8 bases separated the two germline ends. The CDR3 extends over 12 amino acids. Looked up from germline, CDR1 is SGHNT and CDR2 is YYREEE (reference sequence). The CDR3: CASSLIGDEQFF. As DNA, the CDR3 is TGTGCCAGCAGCTTAATAGGGGATGAGCAGTTCTTC.

A single count supports this clone. The J gene is TRBJ2-1, the V gene TRBV7-3; 11 bases are a match to TRBD2. The CDR3 has 15 residues. Looked up from germline, CDR1 is SGHTA and CDR2 is FQGTGA. V dropped 5 bases and J dropped 6; count of bases not matched to a gene: 6. CDR3 nucleotide sequence: TGTGCCAGCAGCCAGACTAGCGGGGCGCTCAATGAGCAGTTCTTC. It yields the protein CASSQTSGALNEQFF.

The gene calls are TRBV29-1 and TRBJ1-4, with TRBD1 identical over 7 bases. The CDR3 loop spans 15 amino acids. Germline V CDR1 and CDR2: SQVTM, ANQGSEA. J gave up 8 bases and V 4 bases, and 13 bases lay outside the gene matches. This CDR3 is CSVGWDSHLREKLFF. The CDR3 DNA reads TGCAGCGTTGGATGGGACAGCCACCTGAGGGAAAAACTGTTTTTT.

This chain links TRBV12-3 or TRBV12-4 with TRBJ2-3; unclear D gene. Trimming pared 5 bases from V and 6 bases from J, leaving 9 bases between. This CDR3 has 12 residues. CDR3 loop: CASSNNIDTQYF. The CDR3 DNA reads TGTGCCAGCAGTAATAACATTGATACGCAGTATTTT.

This chain joins TRBV7-9 and TRBJ1-6; D gene uncertain. The germline CDR1 and CDR2 sequences are SEHNR and FQNEAQ (reference sequence). There are 18 residues in the CDR3. V was cut by 0 bases and J by 6 bases, with 18 bases left in between. The CDR3 region has the DNA TGTGCCAGCAGCTTAGCGCACGGGCCTGGAGGGAGTAATTCACCCCTCCACTTT. Translating gives CASSLAHGPGGSNSPLHF.

V usage is TRBV25-1 and J usage is TRBJ1-6; D is perhaps TRBD1 (5 bases). The CDR3 sequence is 18 residues long. Germline values: CDR1 MGHDK, CDR2 SYGVNS. Trimming removed 4 bases from V and 0 bases from J, with 16 bases in between. CDR3 nucleotides: TGTGCCAGCAGTGGGGGTTCAGGGAAGAGCTCCTATAATTCACCCCTCCACTTT. This sequence encodes CASSGGSGKSSYNSPLHF.

The chain employs TRBV6-2 or TRBV6-3 and TRBJ1-4, with a tentative D call TRBD1 (6 bases). Germline V lookup: CDR1 MNHEY, CDR2 SVGEGT. Trimming left V 4 bases short and J 12 bases short, with 18 bases between. The CDR3 covers 14 residues. The CDR3 protein is CASSFTGSPGQLFF. The DNA of the CDR3 is TGTGCCAGCAGTTTCACAGGGAGTCCCGGCCAACTGTTTTTT.

This chain links TRBV13 with TRBJ1-2; tentatively, D is TRBD1 (6 bases). CDR1 is PRHDT, CDR2 FYEKMQ, per germline (reference sequence). Trimming took off 5 bases at V and 4 bases at J, with 23 bases between the two ends. The CDR3 has 17 amino acids. Here the CDR3 reads CASSRKGGEREGYGYTF. The CDR3 DNA reads TGTGCCAGCAGCAGAAAAGGGGGGGAACGGGAAGGCTATGGCTACACCTTC.

The chain combines TRBV30 with TRBJ2-2; maybe TRBD1 (6 bases). The CDR3 has 15 amino acids. The V end lost 3 bases, the J end lost 5 bases, and 16 bases lay between the germline ends. CDR1 is GTSNPN, CDR2 SVGIG, per germline (reference sequence). CDR3 amino acids: CAWRSLGGRTGELFF. The CDR3 bases are TGTGCCTGGAGAAGTTTAGGGGGTCGGACCGGGGAGCTGTTTTTT.

The chain uses TRBV2 and TRBJ1-2, with TRBD1 matching over 8 bases. In germline, CDR1 is SNHLY, CDR2 FYNNEI. J gave up 5 bases and V 6 bases, and 8 bases lay outside the gene matches. This CDR3 is built from 14 residues. CDR3 loop: CASRGTGEGYGYTF. For the CDR3, the DNA is TGTGCCAGCAGGGGGACAGGAGAAGGGTATGGCTACACCTTC.

The chain couples TRBV5-4 to TRBJ2-5; the D is unclear. V lost 4 bases and J 5 bases, leaving 18 bases between the germline ends. This CDR3 comprises 15 residues. Germline CDR1 is SGHNT and CDR2 is YYREEE (reference sequence). This CDR3 reads CASSLDPPVRETQYF. CDR3 bases: TGTGCCAGCAGCCTGGACCCCCCGGTTCGGGAGACCCAGTACTTC.

The chain combines TRBV18 with TRBJ2-7, with D possibly TRBD2 on 5 matching bases. The CDR3 has 12 amino acids. Deletions cut 3 bases from V and 5 bases from J, with 8 bases between. The germline V gene encodes CDR1 KGHSH and CDR2 LQKENI. This CDR3 reads CASSPRGNEQYV. CDR3 nucleotide sequence: TGTGCCAGCTCACCCAGAGGGAACGAGCAGTACGTC.

This clone was seen more than once but under ten times. The chain couples TRBV4-1 to TRBJ1-4; TRBD1 matches 11 bases. Trimming at V came to 4 bases and at J to 8 bases, leaving 6 bases not matched to a gene. Germline CDR1 and CDR2: MGHRA and YSYEKL. CDR3 length equals 15 residues. CDR3 residues: CASSRDRGTGEKLFF. CDR3 DNA: TGCGCCAGCAGCCGGGACAGGGGGACTGGGGAAAAACTGTTTTTT.

Here the CDR3 reads CASSLPQGLRTEAFF. For the CDR3, the DNA is TGTGCCAGCAGCTTGCCACAGGGGTTACGCACTGAAGCTTTCTTT. J is TRBJ1-1 and V is TRBV5-4; the match to TRBD1 covers 7 bases. The CDR3 has 15 amino acids. The V and J ends lost 1 base and 4 bases, in that order; junction bases with no gene match: 7. From germline, CDR1 is SGHNT and CDR2 YYREEE (reference sequence). The variable domain in full, completed from reference TRBV5-4 and TRBJ1-1, reads ETGVTQSPTHLIKTRGQQVTLRCSSQSGHNTVSWYQQALGQGPQFIFQYYREEENGRGNFPPRFSGLQFPNYSSELNVNALELDDSALYLCASSLPQGLRTEAFFGQGTRLTVV.

This rearrangement joins TRBV13 to TRBJ1-1; D possibly corresponds to TRBD1 (6 bases). Trimming removed 2 bases from V and 8 bases from J, with 12 bases in between. Germline CDR1 PRHDT, CDR2 FYEKMQ (reference sequence). There are 13 residues in the CDR3. CDR3 sequence (DNA): TGTGCCAGCAGCTTACAACAGGGCTCAGAAGCTTTCTTT. This translates into CASSLQQGSEAFF.